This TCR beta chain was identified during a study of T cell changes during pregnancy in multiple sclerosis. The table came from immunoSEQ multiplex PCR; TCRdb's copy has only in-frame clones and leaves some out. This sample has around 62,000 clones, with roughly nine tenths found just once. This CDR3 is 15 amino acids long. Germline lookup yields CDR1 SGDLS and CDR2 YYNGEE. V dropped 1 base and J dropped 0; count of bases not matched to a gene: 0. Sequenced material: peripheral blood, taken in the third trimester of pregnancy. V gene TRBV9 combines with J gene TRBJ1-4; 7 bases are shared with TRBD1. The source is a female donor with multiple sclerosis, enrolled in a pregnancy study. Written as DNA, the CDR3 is TGTGCCAGCAGCGTAACAGGGGCAACTAATGAAAAACTGTTTTTT. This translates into CASSVTGATNEKLFF. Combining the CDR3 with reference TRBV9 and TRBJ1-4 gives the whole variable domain DSGVTQTPKHLITATGQRVTLRCSPRSGDLSVYWYQQSLDQGLQFLIQYYNGEERAKGNILERFSAQQFPDLHSELNLSSLELGDSALYFCASSVTGATNEKLFFGSGTQLSVL.